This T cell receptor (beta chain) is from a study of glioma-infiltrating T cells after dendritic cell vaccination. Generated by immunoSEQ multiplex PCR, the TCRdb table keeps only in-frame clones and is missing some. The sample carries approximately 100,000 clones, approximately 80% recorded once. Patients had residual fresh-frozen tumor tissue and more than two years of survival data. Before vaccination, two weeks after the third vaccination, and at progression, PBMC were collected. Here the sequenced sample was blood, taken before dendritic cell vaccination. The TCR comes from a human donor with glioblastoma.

DNA for the CDR3: TGCGCCAGCTCCCAGGGGACAGGCGACTCCTACGAGCAGTACTTC. Its protein product is CASSQGTGDSYEQYF. The chain is built from TRBV4-1 and TRBJ2-5; 8 nucleotides match TRBD1. The J call may be in error: the DNA end matches TRBJ2-7 better. CDR1 is MGHRA and CDR2 is YSYEKL in the germline V gene. There are 15 residues in the CDR3.